This TCR beta chain was documented in a study of shared clonotypes between healthy human individuals (dated by TCRdb to between 2020 and 2021). For context, the study as a whole: The cohort comprised a couple of women and a few men aged 18 to 49 years. Blood TCR repertoires of a handful of healthy adults were deeply sequenced to estimate repertoire size and the extent of clonotype sharing between individuals. For each donor, CD4 naive and CD4 memory were each run on three plates, CD8 naive on two plates, and CD8 memory on one plate. Leukapheresis yielded between about 0.9 and 9.5 billion PBMCs per donor. To increase sequencing depth and limit assay-specific biases, different laboratories used diverse techniques to prepare libraries and sequence TCR repertoires.

With regard to this clone: Its antigen is still unknown. Base qualities are not at hand, and no much larger clone is one base apart.

For the CD8 naive samples, CD45RO-negative cells were positively selected for CCR7, yielding a CD45RA+CCR7+ population from which TemRA cells were excluded. The donors were healthy, HIV-negative adults with no recently reported acute infections or vaccinations. Every donor was a Caucasian adult living in Nashville, Tennessee, USA. After blood collection by leukapheresis, PBMCs were isolated using Ficoll-Histopaque density gradient centrifugation and then cryopreserved in the vapor phase of liquid nitrogen. Purity and quantity of every magnetically sorted T cell population were checked by analytical flow cytometry. Each sorted fraction had its genomic DNA isolated and then quantified by UV absorbance on a Nanodrop 2000c. Broader findings and caveats from the paper: Because the study included a small number of donors, the genetic and exposure-history diversity represented was limited. Naive subsets generally had larger estimated clonotype richness than memory subsets. Sampling was restricted to blood, and TCR repertoires in tissue are likely to differ from TCR repertoires in blood. Pairwise subsampling led to the expectation that sequencing depth would affect the degree of clonotype sharing among donors. When a handful of donors were compared, the shared fraction of clonotypes was about 5% for naive CD4, roughly 3.3% for naive CD8, 2% to 2.5% for memory CD4, and about 0.36% for memory CD8. Rarefaction of sorted-subset datasets indicated incomplete sequencing despite the large sequencing depth. Clonotypes shared by all four sorted-subset donors showed higher generation probabilities than non-shared clonotypes.

TCR CDR3 regions were amplified from genomic DNA by multiplex PCR using the deep immunoSEQ assay. For each cell subset, the extracted genomic DNA was distributed evenly across all wells of several immunoSEQ 96-well plates, and each plate served as one replicate. For sorted subsets, each replicate PCR was loaded with 200 ng genomic DNA, equivalent to about 30,000 T cell genomes. Purified libraries were quantified with a Qubit 3.0 fluorometer, sized on a Bioanalyzer 2100, and re-quantified with the KAPA Library Quantification kit. Every immunoSEQ 96-well plate was sequenced on a separate single-read 150-cycle Illumina NextSeq 550 flow cell. In the paper's pipeline: The immunoSEQ output contained only junctional sequences without quality scores, so filtering could not match that applied to full-length reads. To assign V/J genes and CDR3, sequences were annotated using PyIR, a Python wrapper for IgBLAST v1.9, with IMGT germline references. Reads with weak V/J assignments (E-value above 1e-6), missing CDR3, stop codons, out-of-frame junctions, or ambiguous translated residues were removed. A V3J clonotype was defined by an identical inferred V gene, J gene, and CDR3 amino acid sequence. The percentage overlap between two repertoires was calculated by dividing the number of shared unique clonotypes by the size of the smaller repertoire. Repertoire richness was assessed with RTK rarefaction, the Chao1 estimator, and Recon v2.1 estimates of unobserved clonotypes. Generation probabilities were computed with OLGA for all TCRbeta clonotypes obtained by the gDNA method from a handful of donors. The table comes from immuneACCESS by way of TCRdb, which keeps in-frame sequences with V and J called. Part of the clones is missing from these tables; in studies checked, under half for an unresolved V gene and the rest for unknown reasons. The V and J calls and clone size come from that table; D and trimming were worked out from the DNA. Within this sample are about 2,100,000 clones, with 93% of them counted one time only. The ten largest clones take up around 1.7% of the sample.

The sequenced material came from naive CD8+ T cells from PBMCs. In light of the paper, this sample's cell subset or site label describes: CD45RA+CCR7+. The receptor was derived from a man aged 18 to 29 in good health. Some clones in this sample may be carry-over from other donors' samples.

The nucleotide sequence is TGCGCCAGCAGCTTGATGCCAGACCTTCGGAACGAGCAGTACTTC. It specifies CASSLMPDLRNEQYF. The chain is encoded by TRBV5-1 joined to TRBJ2-7; no D gene can be assigned with confidence. The germline V gene specifies SGHRS as CDR1 and YFSETQ as CDR2. Trimming costs V 1 base and J 5 bases, and their ends lie 16 bases apart. The CDR3 starts with the cysteine, ends with the phenylalanine, and has 15 residues. The entry retains the CDR3 DNA only, 45 bases that are in frame from base 1.